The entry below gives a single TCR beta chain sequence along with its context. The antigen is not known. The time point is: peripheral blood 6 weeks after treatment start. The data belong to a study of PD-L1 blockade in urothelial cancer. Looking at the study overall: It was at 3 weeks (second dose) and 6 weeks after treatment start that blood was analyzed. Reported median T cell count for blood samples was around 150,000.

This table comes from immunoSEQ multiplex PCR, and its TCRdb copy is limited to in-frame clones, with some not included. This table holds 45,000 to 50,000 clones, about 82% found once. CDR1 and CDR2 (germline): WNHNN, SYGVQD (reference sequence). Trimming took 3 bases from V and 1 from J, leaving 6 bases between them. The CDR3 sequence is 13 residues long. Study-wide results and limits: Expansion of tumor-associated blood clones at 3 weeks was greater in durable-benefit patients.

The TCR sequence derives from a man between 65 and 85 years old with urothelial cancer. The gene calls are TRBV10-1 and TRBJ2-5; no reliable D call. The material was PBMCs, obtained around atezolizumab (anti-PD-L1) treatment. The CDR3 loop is CASSENIQETQYF. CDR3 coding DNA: TGCGCCAGCAGTGAAAATATCCAAGAGACCCAGTACTTC.